This T cell receptor (beta chain) was captured in a study of shared clonotypes between healthy human individuals. CD45RO-negative cells were positively selected for CCR7, leaving out terminally differentiated effector memory CD45RA+ cells. Sequencing was performed with immunoSEQ multiplex PCR; in TCRdb, only in-frame clones are kept and a portion is missing. The sample shows roughly 590,000 clones, around 95% of them seen only once. Germline V gene data show CDR1 as MNHEY and CDR2 as SMNVEV (reference sequence). The CDR3 extends over 16 amino acids. V was shortened by 5 bases and J by 2 bases, with 16 bases between the two germline ends.

Sequenced sample: naive CD8+ T cells sorted from blood. This TCR was sampled from a woman aged 25 to 45 in good health. V usage is TRBV27 and J usage is TRBJ1-5; possibly TRBD1 for D (6 bases). The CDR3 nucleotides read TGTGCCAGCAGTCCCTTTTCCAGACAGGGCAATCAGCCCCAGCATTTT. Translating gives CASSPFSRQGNQPQHF.